This T cell receptor (beta chain) comes out of a study of sequential checkpoint blockade in melanoma. Across the study: First-line arms were nivolumab then ipilimumab, or the reverse, randomized 1:1. Maintenance nivolumab came after either treatment sequence.

TCRdb keeps only in-frame clones here, not all; method: immunoSEQ multiplex PCR. The profile shows some 10,000 clones, approximately 81% of them singletons. This clone came up once. Treatment of the sample: randomized to nivolumab then ipilimumab (arm A) or the reverse (arm B). DNA-damaging chemotherapy had not been given to any patient beforehand. Live CD3+CD8+ CD19− CD56− cells were sorted from PBMCs. This sequence originates from a human donor with melanoma. Material: CD8+ T cells sorted from blood (inferred from file names), obtained from a patient given nivolumab and ipilimumab in sequence.

The CDR3 reads CASSEGGGAHEQYF. CDR3 nucleotide sequence: TGTGCCAGCAGTGAAGGGGGGGGAGCCCACGAGCAGTACTTC. The genes are TRBV6-1 and TRBJ2-7, with 7 bases matching TRBD2. Germline loops: CDR1 MNHNS, CDR2 SASEGT. The junction had 5 bases not matched to a gene; V was cut back by 1 base and J by 5 bases. This CDR3 has 14 amino acids.